This T cell receptor beta chain emerged from a study of cytomegalovirus exposure and HLA in healthy donors. The CDR3 totals 13 residues. The germline V gene encodes CDR1 SGDLS and CDR2 YYNGEE. Trimming stripped 3 bases from V and 6 bases from J, with 9 bases between. The study ran its PCR with 60 Vbeta and 13 Jbeta primers. TCRdb keeps only in-frame clones here, not all; method: immunoSEQ multiplex PCR. The sample shows approximately 190,000 clones, 70% to 80% of them seen only once. V gene TRBV9 combines with J gene TRBJ1-4, with D unclear. The sample consisted of PBMCs. This TCR was recovered from a woman younger than 45 in good health and CMV-seropositive. This chain's CDR3 is CASSGGEHEKLFF. The CDR3 nucleotides read TGTGCCAGCAGCGGGGGAGAACATGAAAAACTGTTTTTT. The complete variable domain, with remaining parts taken from reference TRBV9 and TRBJ1-4, reads DSGVTQTPKHLITATGQRVTLRCSPRSGDLSVYWYQQSLDQGLQFLIQYYNGEERAKGNILERFSAQQFPDLHSELNLSSLELGDSALYFCASSGGEHEKLFFGSGTQLSVL.